This T cell receptor beta chain appears in the sequencing data of a study of post-analysis software for immune sequencing data. Study-level points and caveats: The study found TRBV5-6, TRBV5-1 and TRBV20-1 among 5 or 6 TRBV segments more frequent in patients than controls. Relative to controls, patients with multiple sclerosis showed significantly lower normalized Chao1 diversity. Strong co-clustering by F measure linked samples that shared a preparation batch.

This clonotype appeared a few times. The antigen remains undetermined. Germline V gene sequence: CDR1 SGHTA, CDR2 FQGNSA. The CDR3 runs 12 residues. With 0 bases removed from V and 7 bases from J, the gap between germline ends came to 7 bases. Carried by the TCR beta cDNA libraries were unique molecular identifiers. Roughly 500,000 cDNA molecules came from around 0.96 to 9.9 million T cells. A single record per CDR3 protein comes from TCRdb applying MiXCR to the PCR reads. This table holds roughly 800,000 distinct CDR3 sequences, 30% found once. This chain joins TRBV7-2 and TRBJ2-7; D not resolved. This TCR derives from a girl aged 10-17 years with multiple sclerosis. The sequencing input was blood. CDR3 sequence reads: CASSLAFEEQYF. CDR3 coding DNA: TGTGCCAGCAGCTTAGCTTTTGAGGAGCAGTACTTC.